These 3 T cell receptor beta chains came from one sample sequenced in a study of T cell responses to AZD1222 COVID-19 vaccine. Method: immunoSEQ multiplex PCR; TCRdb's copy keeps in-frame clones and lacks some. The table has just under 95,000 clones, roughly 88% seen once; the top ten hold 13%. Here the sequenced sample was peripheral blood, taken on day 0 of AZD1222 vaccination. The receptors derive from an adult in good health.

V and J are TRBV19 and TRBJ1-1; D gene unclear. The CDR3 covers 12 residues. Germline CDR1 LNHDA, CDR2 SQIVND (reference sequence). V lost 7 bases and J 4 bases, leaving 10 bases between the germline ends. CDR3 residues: CASTREGTEAFF. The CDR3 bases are TGTGCCAGTACTCGCGAGGGCACTGAAGCTTTCTTT.

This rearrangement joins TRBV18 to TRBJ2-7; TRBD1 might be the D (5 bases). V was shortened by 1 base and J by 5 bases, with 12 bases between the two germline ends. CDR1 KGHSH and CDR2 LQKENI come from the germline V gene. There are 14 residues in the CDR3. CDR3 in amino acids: CASSPLLGVHEQYF. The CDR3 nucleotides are TGTGCCAGCTCACCACTTTTAGGGGTCCACGAGCAGTACTTC.

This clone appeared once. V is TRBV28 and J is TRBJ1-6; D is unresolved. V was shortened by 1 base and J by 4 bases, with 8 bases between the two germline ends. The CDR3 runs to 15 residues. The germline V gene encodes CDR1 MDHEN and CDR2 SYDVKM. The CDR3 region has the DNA TGTGCCAGCAGTTTATATAGGAGGTATAATTCACCCCTCCACTTT. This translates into CASSLYRRYNSPLHF.